This T cell receptor (beta chain) was captured by sequencing in a study of cytomegalovirus exposure and HLA in healthy donors (dated by TCRdb to the late 2010s). Context from the whole study: According to a later analysis, the 100 to 150 validation repertoires were produced on the same platform as the 666 repertoires of the first cohort. The aim of the study was to test whether cataloging public T cell receptors could identify signatures of past pathogen exposure. Besides the first cohort of some 670 subjects, a separate validation cohort made up of 120 different subjects was used. High-throughput TCR immunosequencing, statistical association of individual TCRs with disease status, and machine learning were combined to predict cytomegalovirus infection status.

Looking up the germline V gene (reference sequence) yields CDR1 SEHNR and CDR2 FQNEAQ. V loses 1 base at its end and J loses 2 bases; junction bases beyond the gene matches: 3. The cysteine opens and the phenylalanine closes a CDR3 of 15 amino acids. Only the CDR3 DNA stays, 45 bases, in frame from base 1. Overall study outcomes, separate from this receptor: A few of the identified cytomegalovirus-associated TCR beta chains were confirmed in vitro to be specific for cytomegalovirus antigens. Of the cluster scores, roughly 95% were above 0 in a later analysis, which found that TCRs clustered in the first cohort also tended to co-occur in the approximately 130 validation repertoires. It was suggested by the authors that the approach could potentially be generalized to other disease states and immunological phenotypes. The study listed around 160 TCR beta chains as associated with cytomegalovirus. The classifier was reported to diagnose cytomegalovirus status with high specificity and sensitivity in both the original cohort and the validation cohort. All 120 or so repertoires were used to score co-occurrence in the validation cohort in a later analysis, because that analysis had no HLA typing for the cohort. While some public TCRs were present in many individuals, most TCR sequences turned up only very rarely across donors.

Details on this clone: It has no known antigen specificity. Base quality data are lacking; no much larger clone is found one base away.

Donors formed part of the validation cohort, which comprised over a hundred subjects and was distinct from the first cohort of 690 or so subjects. Library prep was done by the immunoSEQ multiplex PCR assay. Turning to the authors' computational methods: A statistical classification framework was built to diagnose cytomegalovirus status from the catalog of TCR beta chain sequences. Not all clones reach the TCRdb copy of this immuneACCESS table, which keeps in-frame sequences only. Checked studies attribute under half of the gap to unresolved V genes and leave the rest unexplained. From that table come the V and J calls and clone size; the DNA was used to work out D and trimming. The sample data list some 170,000 clones, and roughly 91% of these were observed just once. The ten largest clones capture 4.2% of the sample.

Sequenced: PBMCs. This TCR was sampled from a young man in good health and CMV-seropositive. Recombination joined TRBV7-9 with TRBJ2-5; 8 of the junction bases match TRBD2. The DNA reads as follows: TGTGCCAGCAGCTTAGGTAGCGGGACGCAAGAGACCCAGTACTTC. Its translation is CASSLGSGTQETQYF.